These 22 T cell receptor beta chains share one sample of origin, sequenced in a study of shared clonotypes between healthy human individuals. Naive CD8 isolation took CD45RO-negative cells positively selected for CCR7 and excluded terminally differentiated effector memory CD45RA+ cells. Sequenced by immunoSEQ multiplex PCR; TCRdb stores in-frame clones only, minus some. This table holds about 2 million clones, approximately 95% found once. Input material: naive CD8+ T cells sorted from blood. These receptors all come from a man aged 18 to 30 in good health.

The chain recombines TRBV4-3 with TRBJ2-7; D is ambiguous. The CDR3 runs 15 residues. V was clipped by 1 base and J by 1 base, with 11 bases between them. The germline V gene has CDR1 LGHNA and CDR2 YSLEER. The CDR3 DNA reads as TGCGCCAGCAGCCAAGCATCCACGGCTTCCTACGAGCAGTACTTC. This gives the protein CASSQASTASYEQYF.

The CDR3 is CASSHPTAANYGYTF. CDR3 in DNA: TGCGCCAGCAGCCACCCGACAGCCGCTAACTATGGCTACACCTTC. The genes are TRBV4-1 and TRBJ1-2; tentatively, D is TRBD1 (5 bases). Germline CDR1 is MGHRA and CDR2 is YSYEKL. V gave up 3 bases and J gave up 0 bases, with 11 bases separating them. The CDR3 totals 15 residues.

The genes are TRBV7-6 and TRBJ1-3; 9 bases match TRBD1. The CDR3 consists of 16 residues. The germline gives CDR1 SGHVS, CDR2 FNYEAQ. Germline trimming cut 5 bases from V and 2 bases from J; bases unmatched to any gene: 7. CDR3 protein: CASSETGGEAGNTIYF. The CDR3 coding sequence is TGTGCCAGCAGCGAAACAGGGGGCGAAGCTGGAAACACCATATATTTT.

For the CDR3, the DNA is TGCAGCGTTGAAACGGGAGTAAACTATGGCTACACCTTC. This encodes CSVETGVNYGYTF. The V and J genes are TRBV29-1 and TRBJ1-2; D not resolved. The CDR3 is made up of 13 amino acids. Germline assignment: CDR1 SQVTM and CDR2 ANQGSEA. The V end lost 2 bases, the J end lost 2 bases, and 9 bases lay between the germline ends.

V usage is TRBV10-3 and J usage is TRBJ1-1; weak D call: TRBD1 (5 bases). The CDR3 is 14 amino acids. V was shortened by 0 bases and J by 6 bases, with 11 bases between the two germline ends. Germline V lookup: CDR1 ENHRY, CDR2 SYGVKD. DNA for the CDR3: TGTGCCATCAGTGAGTCAGGGGTAAAGCCTGAAGCTTTCTTT. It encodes CAISESGVKPEAFF.

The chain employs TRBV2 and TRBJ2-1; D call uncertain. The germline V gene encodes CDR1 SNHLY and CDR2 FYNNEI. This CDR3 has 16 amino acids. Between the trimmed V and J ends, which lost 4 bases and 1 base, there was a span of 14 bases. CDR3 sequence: CASSGVSRFSYNEQFF. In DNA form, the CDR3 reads TGTGCCAGCAGTGGGGTTAGCAGGTTTTCCTACAATGAGCAGTTCTTC.

CDR3 protein: CASSGKDSTDTQYF. For the CDR3, the DNA is TGTGCCAGCAGTGGTAAAGATAGCACAGATACGCAGTATTTT. The genes are TRBV2 and TRBJ2-3; D is unresolved. V was clipped by 4 bases and J by 0 bases, with 8 bases between them. This CDR3 is built from 14 residues. The germline V gene encodes CDR1 SNHLY and CDR2 FYNNEI.

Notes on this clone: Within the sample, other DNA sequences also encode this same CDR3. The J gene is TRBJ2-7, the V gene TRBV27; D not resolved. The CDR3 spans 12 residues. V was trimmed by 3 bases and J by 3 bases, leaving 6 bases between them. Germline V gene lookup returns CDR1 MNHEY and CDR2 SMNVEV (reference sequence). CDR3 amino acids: CASSFGGYEQYF. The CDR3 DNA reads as TGTGCCAGCAGTTTTGGCGGCTACGAGCAGTACTTC.

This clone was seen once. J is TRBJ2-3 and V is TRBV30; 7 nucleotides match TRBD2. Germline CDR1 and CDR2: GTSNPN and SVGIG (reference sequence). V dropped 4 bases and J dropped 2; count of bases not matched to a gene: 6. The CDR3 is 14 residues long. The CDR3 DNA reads TGTGCCTGGATACGGGGGGTGGACACAGATACGCAGTATTTT. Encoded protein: CAWIRGVDTDTQYF. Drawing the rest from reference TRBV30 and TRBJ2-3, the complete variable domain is SQTIHQWPATLVQPVGSPLSLECTVEGTSNPNLYWYRQAAGRGLQLLFYSVGIGQISSEVPQNLSASRPQDRQFILSSKKLLLSDSGFYLCAWIRGVDTDTQYFGPGTRLTVL.

CDR3 in DNA: TGTGCCAGCGCAAGGGAGCAGTACTTC. Translated: CASAREQYF. This sequence joins TRBV6-7 and TRBJ2-7; no clear D gene. TRBV6-7 carries the ORF label, with uncertain function. The CDR3 runs to 9 residues. V was shortened by 8 bases and J by 7 bases, with 6 bases between the two germline ends.

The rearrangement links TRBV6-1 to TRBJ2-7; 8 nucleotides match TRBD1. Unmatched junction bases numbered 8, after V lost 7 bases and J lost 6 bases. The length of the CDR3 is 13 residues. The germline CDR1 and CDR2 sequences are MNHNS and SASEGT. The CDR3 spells CASNQGALIEQYF. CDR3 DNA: TGTGCCAGCAACCAGGGGGCACTCATCGAGCAGTACTTC.

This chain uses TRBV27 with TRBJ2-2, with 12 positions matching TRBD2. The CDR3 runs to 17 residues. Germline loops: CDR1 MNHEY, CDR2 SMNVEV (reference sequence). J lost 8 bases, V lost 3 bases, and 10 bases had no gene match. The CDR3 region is CASSFELAGGVKGELFF. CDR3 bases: TGTGCCAGCAGTTTCGAACTAGCGGGGGGCGTCAAGGGGGAGCTGTTTTTT.

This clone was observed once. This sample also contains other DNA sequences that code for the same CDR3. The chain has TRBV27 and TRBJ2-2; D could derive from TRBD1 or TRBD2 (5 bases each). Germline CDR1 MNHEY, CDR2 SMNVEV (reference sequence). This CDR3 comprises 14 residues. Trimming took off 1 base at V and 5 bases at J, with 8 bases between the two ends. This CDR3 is CASSLLGDTGELFF. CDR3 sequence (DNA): TGTGCCAGCAGTTTATTGGGGGATACCGGGGAGCTGTTTTTT.

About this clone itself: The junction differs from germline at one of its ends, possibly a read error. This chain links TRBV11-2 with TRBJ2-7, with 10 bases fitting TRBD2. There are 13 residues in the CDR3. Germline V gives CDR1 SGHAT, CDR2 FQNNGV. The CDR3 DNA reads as TGTGCCAGCAGCGATACCGGGACTAGCGCCGGTACCTTC. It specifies CASSDTGTSAGTF.

The CDR3 nucleotides read TGCGCCAGCAGCCCTATAGGACCGATGAACACTGAAGCTTTCTTT. Encoded protein: CASSPIGPMNTEAFF. The chain has TRBV4-1 and TRBJ1-1, with D hard to call. Germline V lookup: CDR1 MGHRA, CDR2 YSYEKL. The CDR3 sequence is 15 residues long. Trimming pared 4 bases from V and 0 bases from J, leaving 12 bases between.

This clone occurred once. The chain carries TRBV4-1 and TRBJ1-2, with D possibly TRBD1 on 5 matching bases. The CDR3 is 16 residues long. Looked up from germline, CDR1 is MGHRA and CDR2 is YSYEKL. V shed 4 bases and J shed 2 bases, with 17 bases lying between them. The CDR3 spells CASSRKDLTANYGYTF. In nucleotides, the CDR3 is TGCGCCAGCAGCCGGAAAGATTTGACAGCGAACTATGGCTACACCTTC.

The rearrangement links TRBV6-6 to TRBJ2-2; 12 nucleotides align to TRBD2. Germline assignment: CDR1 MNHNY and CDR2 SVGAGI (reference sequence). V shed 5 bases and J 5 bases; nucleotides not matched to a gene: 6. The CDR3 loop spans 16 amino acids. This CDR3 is CASSHPTSGGTGELFF. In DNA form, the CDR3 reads TGTGCCAGCAGTCACCCGACTAGCGGGGGAACCGGGGAGCTGTTTTTT.

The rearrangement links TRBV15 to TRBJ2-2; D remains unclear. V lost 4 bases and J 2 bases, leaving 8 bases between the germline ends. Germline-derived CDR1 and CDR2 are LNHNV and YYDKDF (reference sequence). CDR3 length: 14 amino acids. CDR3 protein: CATSNPHNTGELFF. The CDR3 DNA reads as TGTGCCACCAGCAATCCCCATAACACCGGGGAGCTGTTTTTT.

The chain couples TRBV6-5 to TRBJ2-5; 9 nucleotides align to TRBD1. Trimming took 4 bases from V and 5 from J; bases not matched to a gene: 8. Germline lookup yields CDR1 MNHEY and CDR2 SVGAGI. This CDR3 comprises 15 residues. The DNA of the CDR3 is TGTGCCAGCAGTTTACCGGGACAGGGTCGGGAGACCCAGTACTTC. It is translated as CASSLPGQGRETQYF.

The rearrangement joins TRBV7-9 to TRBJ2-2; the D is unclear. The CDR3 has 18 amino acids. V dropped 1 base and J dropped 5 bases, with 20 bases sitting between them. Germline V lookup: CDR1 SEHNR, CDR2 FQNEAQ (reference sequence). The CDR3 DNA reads TGTGCCAGCAGCTTAGAACAGACGCCCGTAGCATCGACCGGGGAGCTGTTTTTT. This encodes CASSLEQTPVASTGELFF.

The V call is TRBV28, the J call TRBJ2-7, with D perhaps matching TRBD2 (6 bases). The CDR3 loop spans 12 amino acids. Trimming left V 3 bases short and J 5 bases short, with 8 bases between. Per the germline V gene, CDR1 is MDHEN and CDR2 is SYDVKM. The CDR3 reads CASSFRLDEQYF. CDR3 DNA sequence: TGTGCCAGCAGTTTCCGACTAGACGAGCAGTACTTC.

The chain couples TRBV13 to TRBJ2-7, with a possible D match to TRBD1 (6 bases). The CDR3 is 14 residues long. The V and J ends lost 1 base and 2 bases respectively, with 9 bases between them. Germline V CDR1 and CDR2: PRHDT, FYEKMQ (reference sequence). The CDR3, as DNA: TGTGCCAGCAGCTTAGAGAACAGGGCCTACGAGCAGTACTTC. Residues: CASSLENRAYEQYF.